The rows below give T cell receptor beta chains drawn from one sample of a study of control samples from healthy donors and cancer patients. Sequencing used immunoSEQ multiplex PCR; TCRdb keeps in-frame clones, though not all of them. Altogether 150,000 to 200,000 clones are present, around 88% being singletons, with the ten largest covering 1.5% to 2%. Sequenced sample: blood. The receptors were sampled from a man aged 18 to 30 in good health. Each CDR3 is given with its conserved first and last residue. A D gene is named only where the DNA matches it firmly. Size tells how often a clone was seen (once, few, many) or the class of an expanded clone, and some rows leave it out.

TGTGCCAGCAGTCGGGAGGGACCCTACGAGCAGTACTTC CASSREGPYEQYF TRBJ2-7 TRBV27 TRBD2 NA
TGTGCCAGCAGCTTGTTAGGGGGGAACTCCTACGAGCAGTACTTC CASSLLGGNSYEQYF TRBJ2-7 TRBV5-6 NA NA
TGTGCCTGGAGTAAGGGCATTAGCGCCGGGGAGCTGTTTTTT CAWSKGISAGELFF TRBJ2-2 TRBV30 NA NA
TGTGCCACTAAAATGGACAGGGGGATTGGTGAAGCTTTCTTT CATKMDRGIGEAFF TRBJ1-1 TRBV19 TRBD1 NA
TGTGCCAGCAGCTCAGGACTAGCGGGGGTGGAGCTGTTTTTT CASSSGLAGVELFF TRBJ2-2 TRBV7-2 TRBD2 NA
TGTGCCTGGAGTTCCTTCTTGACAGCAGATACGCAGTATTTT CAWSSFLTADTQYF TRBJ2-3 TRBV30 NA NA
TGTGCCAGCAGCCTTCGTACCTTTATAGCGGGGGGGCCTGGGAATGAGCAGTTCTTC CASSLRTFIAGGPGNEQFF TRBJ2-1 TRBV3-1/TRBV3-2 TRBD2 NA
TGTGCTGCACTGAGGCGGGGGAGAGGTGAAGCTTTCTTT CAALRRGRGEAFF TRBJ1-1 TRBV30 NA NA
TGCGCCAGCAGTCAACCCACGGTTAATGAAAAACTGTTTTTT CASSQPTVNEKLFF TRBJ1-4 TRBV23-1 NA NA
TGCAGCGTTGTTGGGACAGTAAACACCGGGGAGCTGTTTTTT CSVVGTVNTGELFF TRBJ2-2 TRBV29-1 TRBD1 NA
TGCGCCAGCAGCCAAGATCGGACTTTTCAAGAGACCCAGTACTTC CASSQDRTFQETQYF TRBJ2-5 TRBV4-3 NA NA
TGTGCCAGCGATGGGCAGGGGCCCTTTAGCAATCAGCCCCAGCATTTT CASDGQGPFSNQPQHF TRBJ1-5 TRBV28 NA NA
TGTGCCTGGGACGGTGGGGAGAACTATGGCTACACCTTC CAWDGGENYGYTF TRBJ1-2 TRBV30 NA NA
TGCAGCGCAAGACAGGGAGGTGAAAAACTGTTTTTT CSARQGGEKLFF TRBJ1-4 TRBV29-1 TRBD1 NA
TGTGCCAGCAGCTTGGACCCCGGGACAGGGTCAAGGAACACTGAAGCTTTCTTT CASSLDPGTGSRNTEAFF TRBJ1-1 TRBV5-4 TRBD1 NA
TGTGCCAGCAGCTTAGTCGTTCGAGAGGATACGCAGTATTTT CASSLVVREDTQYF TRBJ2-3 TRBV7-2 NA NA
TGTGCCAGCAGCTTAGGCAGAGGAGGGGAGCTGTTTTTT CASSLGRGGELFF TRBJ2-2 TRBV7-3 NA NA
TGTGCCTGGAGTGTACAGGGGGCTGTTCCCGAGCAGTACTTC CAWSVQGAVPEQYF TRBJ2-7 TRBV30 TRBD1 NA
TGTGCCAGCAGCGTCTGGGCAGACTACACCGGGGAGCTGTTTTTT CASSVWADYTGELFF TRBJ2-2 TRBV9 NA once
TGTGCCAGCAGCCAGGACAGGGCCGAGGGGAAGTTCTTC CASSQDRAEGKFF TRBJ2-1 TRBV14 TRBD1 NA
TGTGCCACCAGTGTATCCGGGACAGCGGGCAATCAGCCCCAGCATTTT CATSVSGTAGNQPQHF TRBJ1-5 TRBV24-1 TRBD1 NA
TGCAGCGTTGAAGGCGGTACGGGGACCGGGGAGACCCAGTACTTC CSVEGGTGTGETQYF TRBJ2-5 TRBV29-1 NA NA
TGCGCCAGCAGCCAAGATGGCTCCTTAGGGGATACGCAGTATTTT CASSQDGSLGDTQYF TRBJ2-3 TRBV4-3 NA NA
TGTGCCAGCAGCGAGCCCTCGGACAGGGCCACTGGGGCCAACGTCCTGACTTTC CASSEPSDRATGANVLTF TRBJ2-6 TRBV9 TRBD1 NA
TGTGCCAGCAGCTTATCGGGAGAGCAGTTCTTC CASSLSGEQFF TRBJ2-1 TRBV7-9 NA NA
TGTGCCAGCAGAAACGCTGGACAATTGGAAGACACCATATATTTT CASRNAGQLEDTIYF TRBJ1-3 TRBV5-4 NA NA
TGTGCCAGCAGTTTTAGACAGCCGTATAGTGAGCAGTTCTTC CASSFRQPYSEQFF TRBJ2-1 TRBV27 NA NA
TGTGCCAGTAGTGGACAGGGGGAGACCGGGGAGCTGTTTTTT CASSGQGETGELFF TRBJ2-2 TRBV19 TRBD1 NA
TGTGCCAGCTCACCATTCAATCCAGGGCAGGGGAAATTGCGAGAGACCCAGTACTTC CASSPFNPGQGKLRETQYF TRBJ2-5 TRBV18 NA NA
TGTGCCAGCAGTTTAAGCGGGGGTACCTACGAGCAGTACTTC CASSLSGGTYEQYF TRBJ2-7 TRBV27 TRBD2 NA
TGCAGCGTTTCAGTAAATACTGAAGCTTTCTTT CSVSVNTEAFF TRBJ1-1 TRBV29-1 NA NA
TGCGCCAGCAGCTTGTACGTGGGCGAAAACATTCAGTACTTC CASSLYVGENIQYF TRBJ2-4 TRBV5-1 NA once
TGTGCCAGCAGACGATCCGGGCCTTCCTACGAGCAGTACTTC CASRRSGPSYEQYF TRBJ2-7 TRBV7-2 NA NA
TGCGCCAGCAGGAAGCCAAGTCCCTACGAGCAGTACTTC CASRKPSPYEQYF TRBJ2-7 TRBV23-1 NA NA
TGTGCCAGCAGCCAAGGCAGGACTAGCGGGGGGGAGACCCAGTACTTC CASSQGRTSGGETQYF TRBJ2-5 TRBV3-1/TRBV3-2 TRBD2 NA
TGTGCCAGCAGCCAGGACAGGGGGGCCGGGGAGCTGTTTTTT CASSQDRGAGELFF TRBJ2-2 TRBV7-8 TRBD1 NA
TGTGCCAGCAAACTTGGGGGGGGTATCACCGGGGAGCTGTTTTTT CASKLGGGITGELFF TRBJ2-2 TRBV28 TRBD2 once
TGTGCCAGCAGCTTGACCCTAAGCCGGGCGGGCGTGGATACGCAGTATTTT CASSLTLSRAGVDTQYF TRBJ2-3 TRBV5-5 NA once
TGTGCCAGCAGCTTGAGCAGAAGGAGCGAGCAGTACTTC CASSLSRRSEQYF TRBJ2-7 TRBV11-1 NA NA
TGTGCCAGCAGCCCCCTACCCCCATACACAGATACGCAGTATTTT CASSPLPPYTDTQYF TRBJ2-3 TRBV7-2 NA once
TGTGCCAGCAGGCCCGAACCAGGGGGCAGAAACATTCAGTACTTC CASRPEPGGRNIQYF TRBJ2-4 TRBV2 TRBD1 NA
TGCGCCAGCAGCCAAGTTCCTAGCGGGGGGGCGGGGTCCACAGATACGCAGTATTTT CASSQVPSGGAGSTDTQYF TRBJ2-3 TRBV4-3 TRBD2 NA
TGTGCCAGCAGCCGCGCCGCGCAGGGGGCCTCTGACGAGCAGTACTTC CASSRAAQGASDEQYF TRBJ2-7 TRBV14 TRBD1 NA
TGTGCCAGCAGCCCCGGGGACTCCAACTTC CASSPGDSNF TRBJ1-2 TRBV7-9 NA once
TGTGCCAGCAGCTCACAGTACTATGGCTACACCTTC CASSSQYYGYTF TRBJ1-2 TRBV5-5 NA NA
TGTGCCAGCAGCGAACAGGGGGCTAGCAGTGGAAACACCATATATTTT CASSEQGASSGNTIYF TRBJ1-3 TRBV5-6 TRBD1 NA
TGTGCCAGCAGCTTAACCGGTGCGGGCACTGAAGCTTTCTTT CASSLTGAGTEAFF TRBJ1-1 TRBV7-9 NA NA
TGTGCCAGCAGGCCAAAGGGACAGGGGTACATGAACACTGAAGCTTTCTTT CASRPKGQGYMNTEAFF TRBJ1-1 TRBV27 TRBD1 NA
TGTGCCAGCAGACAAGGGGGGGAAAACTACGAGCAGTACTTC CASRQGGENYEQYF TRBJ2-7 TRBV28 NA NA
TGCAGGACAGGGGGGATCGAGCAGTACTTC CRTGGIEQYF TRBJ2-7 TRBV20-1 TRBD1 NA
TGTGCCAGCAGTGACCACAGGCTGGGACAGCCCCAGCATTTT CASSDHRLGQPQHF TRBJ1-5 TRBV6-6 NA NA
TGTGCCAGCAGCATTACTACCGGGCGGACAGCATACAATGAGCAGTTCTTC CASSITTGRTAYNEQFF TRBJ2-1 TRBV21-1 NA NA
TGTGCCAGCAGCCAAGGCCCCGAAGTGAATGCATTCTATGGCTACACCTTC CASSQGPEVNAFYGYTF TRBJ1-2 TRBV4-2 NA NA
TGTGCCAGCAGTTACTCAGGGTCCCCCTCTCTCTACGAGCAGTACTTC CASSYSGSPSLYEQYF TRBJ2-7 TRBV6-5 NA NA